The TCR beta chain described here comes from a study of Graves' ophthalmopathy and Graves' hyperthyroidism. As for the study in general: Researchers obtained peripheral blood at initial diagnosis, before any treatment had begun. Overall study results and limits: A 13-signature model separated ophthalmopathy from stable hyperthyroidism, around 90% sensitivity, 65% to 82% specificity. Appearing in blood as well were most expanded thyroid clonotypes above 0.001 frequency.

Transcripts of RNA were the source for amplifying TCR beta CDR3 regions. HTBI primers were used in a first-round RT-PCR, which preceded a second-round multiplex PCR. Each CDR3 protein is one row after TCRdb ran MiXCR on the multiplex PCR reads. The top ten hold roughly 1.5% of the sample, which has nearly 400,000 distinct CDR3 sequences, 15% to 20% seen once. This clonotype was picked up many times. Its antigen is currently unknown. Looked up from germline, CDR1 is MNHEY and CDR2 is SVGEGT. Losses at the gene ends were 2 bases for V and 0 bases for J; bases not matched to a gene: 9. CDR3 length: 17 residues.

The chain uses TRBV6-2 or TRBV6-3 and TRBJ1-1; 7 bases map to TRBD1. Sequencing input: peripheral blood. The clonotype was recovered from a woman in her late teens or twenties with Graves' ophthalmopathy. DNA of the CDR3: TGTGCCAGCAGTTACCCAGGGGGGGCTTCAATGAACACTGAAGCTTTCTTT. It codes for CASSYPGGASMNTEAFF.